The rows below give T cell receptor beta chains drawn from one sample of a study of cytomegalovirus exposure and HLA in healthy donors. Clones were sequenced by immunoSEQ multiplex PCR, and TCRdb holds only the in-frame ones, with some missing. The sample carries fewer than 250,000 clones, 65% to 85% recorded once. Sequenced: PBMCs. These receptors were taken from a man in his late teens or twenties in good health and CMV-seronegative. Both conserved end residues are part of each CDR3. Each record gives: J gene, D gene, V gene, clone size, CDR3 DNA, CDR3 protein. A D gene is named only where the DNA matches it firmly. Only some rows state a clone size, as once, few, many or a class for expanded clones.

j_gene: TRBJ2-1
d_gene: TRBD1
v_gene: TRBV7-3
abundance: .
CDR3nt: TGTGCCAGCAGCTCAGGGGGCTACAATGAGCAGTTCTTC
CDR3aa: CASSSGGYNEQFF

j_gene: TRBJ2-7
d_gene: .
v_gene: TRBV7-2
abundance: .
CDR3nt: TGTGCCAGCAGCCCATCGCCGGGACACCTTTACGAGCAGTACTTC
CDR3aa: CASSPSPGHLYEQYF

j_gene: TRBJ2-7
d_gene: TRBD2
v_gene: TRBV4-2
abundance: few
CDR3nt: TGTGCCAGCAGCCTCCAGACTAGCGGGAGCGACGAGCAGTACTTC
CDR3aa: CASSLQTSGSDEQYF

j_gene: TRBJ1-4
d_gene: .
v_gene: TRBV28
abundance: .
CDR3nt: TGTGCCAGCAGTGAGGGGGGGCTTGGTGAAAAACTGTTTTTT
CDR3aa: CASSEGGLGEKLFF

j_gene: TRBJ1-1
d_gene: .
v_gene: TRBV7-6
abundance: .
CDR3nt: TGTGCCAGCAGCTTAGTGCAGGGCATGAACACTGAAGCTTTCTTT
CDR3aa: CASSLVQGMNTEAFF

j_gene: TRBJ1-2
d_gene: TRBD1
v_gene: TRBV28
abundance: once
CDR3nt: TGTGCCAGCAGTTTTCCCGCCAGGGGGACGGATGGCTACACCTTC
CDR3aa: CASSFPARGTDGYTF

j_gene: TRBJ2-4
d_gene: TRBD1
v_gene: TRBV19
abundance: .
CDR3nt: TGTGCCAGTTCCCAGGGGGCAAATGTCAAAAACATTCAGTACTTC
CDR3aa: CASSQGANVKNIQYF

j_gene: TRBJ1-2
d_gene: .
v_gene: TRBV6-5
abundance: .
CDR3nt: TGTGCCAGCAGTTACCAAGGGGCGAACTATGGCTACACCTTC
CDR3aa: CASSYQGANYGYTF

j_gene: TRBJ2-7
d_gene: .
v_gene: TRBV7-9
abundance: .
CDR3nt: TGTGCCAGCAGCCGAGGCCCGTCACTTACCTACGAGCAGTACTTC
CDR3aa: CASSRGPSLTYEQYF

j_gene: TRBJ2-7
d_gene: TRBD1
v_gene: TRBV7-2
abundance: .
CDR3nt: TGTGCCAGCAGCTTAAAGACAGGGAGTTACGAGCAGTACTTC
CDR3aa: CASSLKTGSYEQYF

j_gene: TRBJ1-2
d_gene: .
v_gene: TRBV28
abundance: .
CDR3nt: TGTGCCAGCAGTTTATGGGGGCCTAACTATGGCTACACCTTC
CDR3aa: CASSLWGPNYGYTF

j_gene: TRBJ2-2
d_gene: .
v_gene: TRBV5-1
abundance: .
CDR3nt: TGCGCCAGCAGCTCAAACAGGCTGGACACCGGGGAGCTGTTTTTT
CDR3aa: CASSSNRLDTGELFF

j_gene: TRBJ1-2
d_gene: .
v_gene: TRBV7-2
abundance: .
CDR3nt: TGTGCCAGCAGCTTATCGGACAGCGAACTATATGGCTACACCTTC
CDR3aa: CASSLSDSELYGYTF

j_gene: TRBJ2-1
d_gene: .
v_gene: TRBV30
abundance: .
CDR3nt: TGTGCCTGGAGTGTACGTGCGGAAGGTCAGTTCTTC
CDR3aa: CAWSVRAEGQFF

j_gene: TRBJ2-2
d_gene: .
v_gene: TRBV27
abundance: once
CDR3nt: TGTGCCAGTTTTCATCGGGGTGGGACCGGGGAGCTGTTTTTT
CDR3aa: CASFHRGGTGELFF

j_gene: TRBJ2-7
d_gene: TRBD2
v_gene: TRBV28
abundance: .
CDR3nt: TGTGCCAGCACCCCTCTGGGGCTAGCGGGGTCCTACGAGCAGTACTTC
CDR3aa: CASTPLGLAGSYEQYF

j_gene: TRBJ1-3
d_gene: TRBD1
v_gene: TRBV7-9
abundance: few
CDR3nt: TGTGCCAGCAGCTTAGAAGGGACAGGGGCTGGAAACACCATATATTTT
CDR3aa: CASSLEGTGAGNTIYF

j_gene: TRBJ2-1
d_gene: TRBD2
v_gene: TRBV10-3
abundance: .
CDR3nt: TGTGCCATCAGTGTTAGGACTAGCACCAATGAGCAGTTCTTC
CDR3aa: CAISVRTSTNEQFF

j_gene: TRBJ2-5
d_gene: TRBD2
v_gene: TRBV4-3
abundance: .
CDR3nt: TGCGCCAGCAGCCAAGATCTTAGTGGACTAGCGGGGGGAGAGACCCAGTACTTC
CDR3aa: CASSQDLSGLAGGETQYF

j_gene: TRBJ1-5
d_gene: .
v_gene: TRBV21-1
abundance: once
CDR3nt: TGTGCCAGCAGCAGGCCAGGGGTTTTGAGTCCCAATCAGCCCCAGCATTTT
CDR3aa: CASSRPGVLSPNQPQHF

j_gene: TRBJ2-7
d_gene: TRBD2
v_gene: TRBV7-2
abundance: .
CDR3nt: TGTGCCAGCAGCACGGCTAGCGGGGTGGGATACGAGCAGTACTTC
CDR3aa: CASSTASGVGYEQYF

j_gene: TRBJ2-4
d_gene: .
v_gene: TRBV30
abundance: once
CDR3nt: TGTGCCTGGAGTGGAGTCGCGGCGAACATTCAGTACTTC
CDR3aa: CAWSGVAANIQYF

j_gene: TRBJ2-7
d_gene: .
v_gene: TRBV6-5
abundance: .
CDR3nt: TGTGCCAGCAGTTACCAGGTTCCCCCCTACGAGCAGTACTTC
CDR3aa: CASSYQVPPYEQYF

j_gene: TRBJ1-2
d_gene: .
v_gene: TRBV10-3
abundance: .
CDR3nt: TGTGCCATCAGTGATTCCGCAGGTATTATCTATGGCTACACCTTC
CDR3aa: CAISDSAGIIYGYTF

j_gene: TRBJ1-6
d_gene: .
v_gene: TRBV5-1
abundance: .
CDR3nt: TGCGCCAGCAGCTTGGTGTCAGGGGCTAATTCACCCCTCCACTTT
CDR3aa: CASSLVSGANSPLHF

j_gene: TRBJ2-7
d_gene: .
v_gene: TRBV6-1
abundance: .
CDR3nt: TGTGCCAGCAGGCTAACGACAGGCATCGAGCAGTACTTC
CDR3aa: CASRLTTGIEQYF

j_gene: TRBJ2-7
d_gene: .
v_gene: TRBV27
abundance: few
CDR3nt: TGTGCCAGCAGCAGACGGGAGAGCTCCTACGAGCAGTACTTC
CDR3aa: CASSRRESSYEQYF

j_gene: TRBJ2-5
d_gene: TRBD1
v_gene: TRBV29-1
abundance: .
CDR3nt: TGCAGCGGGACAGGCCTACAAGAGACCCAGTACTTC
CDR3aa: CSGTGLQETQYF